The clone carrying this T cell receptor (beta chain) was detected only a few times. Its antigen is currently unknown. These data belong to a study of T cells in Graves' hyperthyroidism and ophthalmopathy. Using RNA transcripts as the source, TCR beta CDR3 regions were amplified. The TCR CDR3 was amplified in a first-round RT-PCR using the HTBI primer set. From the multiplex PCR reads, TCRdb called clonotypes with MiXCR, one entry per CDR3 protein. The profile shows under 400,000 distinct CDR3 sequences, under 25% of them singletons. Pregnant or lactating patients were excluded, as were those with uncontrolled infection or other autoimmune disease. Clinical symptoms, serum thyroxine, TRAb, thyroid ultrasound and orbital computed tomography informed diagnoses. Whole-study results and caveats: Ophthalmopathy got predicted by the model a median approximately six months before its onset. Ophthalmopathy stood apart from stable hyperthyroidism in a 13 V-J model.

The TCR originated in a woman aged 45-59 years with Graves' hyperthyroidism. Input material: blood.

Here the CDR3 DNA reads TGCGCCAGCAGCTTGGGTCAGTTTAACACTGAAGCTTTCTTT. Translating it yields CASSLGQFNTEAFF. The chain employs TRBV5-1 and TRBJ1-1; no definite D call. Germline CDR1 is SGHRS and CDR2 is YFSETQ. Trimming took 0 bases from V and 2 from J, leaving 8 bases between them. This CDR3 spans 14 amino acids.